Listed below are T cell receptor beta chains from one sample, sequenced in a study of CD8 T cells in Susac syndrome. TCRdb itself ran the immunoSEQ multiplex PCR reads through MiXCR, one entry per CDR3 protein. The sample carries roughly 120,000 distinct CDR3 sequences, around 94% recorded once. The sample comprised CD4+ T cells from PBMCs. These receptors were taken from a human donor in good health. The CDR3 runs from the conserved cysteine through the conserved F or W. Fields, in order: J gene, V gene, D gene, clone size, CDR3 DNA, CDR3 protein. A D gene is named only where the DNA matches it firmly. Clone size is given for some rows only: seen once, a few or many times, or a class if the clone is expanded.

>TRBJ2-7|TRBV4-1|TRBD1|once
TGCGCCAGCAGCCAAGATCCTACCCTAACAGGGGTCTACGAGCAGTACTTC
CASSQDPTLTGVYEQYF
>TRBJ1-1|TRBV19|NA|NA
TGTGCCAGTATGACCAGGGGCACTGAAGCTTTCTTT
CASMTRGTEAFF
>TRBJ2-3|TRBV28|TRBD2|NA
TGTGCCAGCATTTCCGGGACTAGGGATCCGCAGTATTTT
CASISGTRDPQYF
>TRBJ2-2|TRBV5-1|NA|NA
TGCGCCAGCAGTTCCGGGGGTTCGGGCTACACCGGGGAGCTGTTTTTT
CASSSGGSGYTGELFF
>TRBJ2-2|TRBV19|TRBD2|NA
TGTGCCAGTAGTATGGGCGTAGCGGGACTAAACACCGGGGAGCTGTTTTTT
CASSMGVAGLNTGELFF
>TRBJ1-4|TRBV20-1|NA|NA
TGCAGTGCTAGAGATTATCGGCGGCCCGGAAAACTGTTTTTT
CSARDYRRPGKLFF
>TRBJ1-1|TRBV7-3|NA|NA
TGTGCCAGCAGCTCGGGACACCAGAACACTGAAGCTTTCTTT
CASSSGHQNTEAFF
>TRBJ2-5|TRBV14|TRBD2|NA
TGTGCCAGCAGCCAACCACCCGGGAGGCCCCAAGAGACCCAGTACTTC
CASSQPPGRPQETQYF
>TRBJ2-7|TRBV27|NA|NA
TGTGCCAGCAGTTTATCGAGTATGTACGAGCAGTACTTC
CASSLSSMYEQYF
>TRBJ1-1|TRBV7-9|NA|NA
TGTGCCAGCAGCTTAGGGGGATCAGCGAACACTGAAGCTTTCTTT
CASSLGGSANTEAFF
>TRBJ2-5|TRBV29-1|NA|NA
TGCAGCGTTGCAATCCGGGACGTCTGGGAGACCCAGTACTTC
CSVAIRDVWETQYF
>TRBJ2-1|TRBV5-1|TRBD2|NA
TGCGCCAGCAGCTTGGCACTAGCGGAGCTAGGGGATGAGCAGTTCTTC
CASSLALAELGDEQFF
>TRBJ2-7|TRBV7-2|TRBD2|NA
TGTGCCAGCAGCTTAACTAGCGGGAGGGGCAACGAGCAGTACTTC
CASSLTSGRGNEQYF
>TRBJ1-2|TRBV4-3|NA|NA
TGCGCCAGCAGCCGAAGTTTAGACAGGTTGGGCTATGGCTACACCTTC
CASSRSLDRLGYGYTF
>TRBJ1-6|TRBV7-3|TRBD1|NA
TGTGCCAGCAGCTTGGGACAGGCGGGAGCACCCCTCCACTTT
CASSLGQAGAPLHF
>TRBJ2-5|TRBV29-1|NA|NA
TGCAGCGTTGAAAGGGGGTTTGAAGAGACCCAGTACTTC
CSVERGFEETQYF
>TRBJ2-3|TRBV19|TRBD1|NA
TGTGCCAGTAGTAGTAGCGACAGGGAGTATTTT
CASSSSDREYF
>TRBJ2-2|TRBV7-2|NA|NA
TGTGCCAGCAGCTTAGCAGCGACGAACACCGGGGAGCTGTTTTTT
CASSLAATNTGELFF
>TRBJ2-1|TRBV28|NA|NA
TGTGCCAGCAGTACGTTGACGGGTGAGCAGTTCTTC
CASSTLTGEQFF
>TRBJ1-1|TRBV18|NA|NA
TGTGCCAGCTCCCATCGGGAACGGTGGAACACTGAAGCTTTCTTT
CASSHRERWNTEAFF
>TRBJ2-5|TRBV5-6|TRBD1|NA
TGTGCCAGCAGCGGTCAGAAGGGGGCCGAGACCCAGTACTTC
CASSGQKGAETQYF
>TRBJ2-3|TRBV28|TRBD2|NA
TGTGCCAGCAGCCGGAGTAGCGGGATTACAGATACGCAGTATTTT
CASSRSSGITDTQYF
>TRBJ2-1|TRBV20-1|TRBD2|once
TGCAGTGCTCCGGGACTAGTTGACAATGAGCAGTTCTTC
CSAPGLVDNEQFF
>TRBJ2-5|TRBV5-1|NA|NA
TGCGCCAGCAGCTTGGGGCAGACAGTTGAGACCCAGTACTTC
CASSLGQTVETQYF
>TRBJ2-7|TRBV3-1|NA|few
TGTGCCAGCAGCCAGGGCCCGTTGCAGTACTTC
CASSQGPLQYF
>TRBJ2-7|TRBV18|NA|NA
TGTGCCAGCTCACCACCTCTCTCCTACGAGCAGTACTTC
CASSPPLSYEQYF
>TRBJ1-5|TRBV12-3/TRBV12-4|TRBD1|NA
TGTGCCAGCACCCGGACAGGGCTAAATCAGCCCCAGCATTTT
CASTRTGLNQPQHF
>TRBJ2-1|TRBV20-1|TRBD1|NA
TGCAGTGCTAGAGAGTGGGACAGGGGGGATGAGCAGTTCTTC
CSAREWDRGDEQFF
>TRBJ2-3|TRBV9|NA|NA
TGTGCCAGCAGCGTGAACTCCCCATCGGATACGCAGTATTTT
CASSVNSPSDTQYF
>TRBJ2-1|TRBV27|TRBD2|NA
TGTGCCAGTGGGCGGGAGGGCCCCTACAATGAGCAGTTCTTC
CASGREGPYNEQFF
>TRBJ2-5|TRBV7-9|NA|NA
TGTGCCAGCAGCTTAAAAGGGTGGGTCCAAGAGACCCAGTACTTC
CASSLKGWVQETQYF
>TRBJ2-2|TRBV24-1|NA|NA
TGTGCCACCAGTGACGGGGGGCGGACCGGGGAGCTGTTTTTT
CATSDGGRTGELFF
>TRBJ1-2|TRBV6-6|NA|NA
TGTGCCAGCAGTTACCGTGAGGGACCCTATGGCTACACCTTC
CASSYREGPYGYTF
>TRBJ1-2|TRBV27|TRBD1|once
TGTGCCAGCAGTTCGAATCCCGGGACAGGGGGACATTTATATGGCTACACCTTC
CASSSNPGTGGHLYGYTF
>TRBJ2-7|TRBV7-2|NA|NA
TGTGCCAGCAGCTTAGGCGGGACAGTCTCCTACGAGCAGTACTTC
CASSLGGTVSYEQYF
>TRBJ2-7|TRBV3-1|TRBD2|NA
TGTGCCAGCAGCCAAGGGACTAGTTCCCACTACGAGCAGTACTTC
CASSQGTSSHYEQYF
>TRBJ2-1|TRBV6-2/TRBV6-3|NA|NA
TGTGCCAGCAGTTACAGATCCGGGACTCAGAGGCCGTTCTTC
CASSYRSGTQRPFF
>TRBJ1-2|TRBV7-3|NA|NA
TGTGCCAGCAGCTTATCGGGGGGCCGGGGCTACACCTTC
CASSLSGGRGYTF
>TRBJ1-5|TRBV15|TRBD1|NA
TGTGCCACCAGCGGACGGACAGGGGGCTGGAACAATCAGCCCCAGCATTTT
CATSGRTGGWNNQPQHF
>TRBJ2-3|TRBV2|NA|NA
TGTGCCAGCAGTCAAGCCCGGGGGCTTGGGACAGATACGCAGTATTTT
CASSQARGLGTDTQYF
>TRBJ2-1|TRBV2|NA|NA
TGTGCAACCGGGAGTTCCTACAATGAGCAGTTCTTC
CATGSSYNEQFF
>TRBJ2-4|TRBV15|NA|once
TGTGCCACCAGAGACTTAGCCAAAAACATTCAGTACTTC
CATRDLAKNIQYF